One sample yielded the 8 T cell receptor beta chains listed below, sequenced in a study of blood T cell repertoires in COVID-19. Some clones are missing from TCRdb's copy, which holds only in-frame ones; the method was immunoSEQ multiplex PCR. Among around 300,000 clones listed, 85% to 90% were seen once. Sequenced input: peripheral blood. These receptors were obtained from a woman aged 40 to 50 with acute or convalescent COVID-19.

The CDR3 region is CASSRRGGASQPQHF. The CDR3 nucleotides are TGTGCCAGCAGCAGAAGGGGGGGTGCTTCTCAGCCCCAGCATTTT. The rearrangement joins TRBV7-8 to TRBJ1-5; TRBD1 is a possible D gene (6 bases). The CDR3 is made up of 15 amino acids. CDR1 is SGHVS, CDR2 FQNEAQ, per germline. Trimming removed 5 bases from V and 6 bases from J, with 17 bases in between.

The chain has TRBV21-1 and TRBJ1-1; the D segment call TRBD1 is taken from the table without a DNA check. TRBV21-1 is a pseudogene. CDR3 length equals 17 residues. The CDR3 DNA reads TGTGCCAGCAGCAAAGCTATCACTCTCCAGGGGTACACTGAAGCTTTCTTT. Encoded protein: CASSKAITLQGYTEAFF.

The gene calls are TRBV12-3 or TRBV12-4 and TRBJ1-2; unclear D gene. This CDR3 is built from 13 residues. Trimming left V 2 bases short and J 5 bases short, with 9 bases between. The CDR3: CASSLSGPYGYTF. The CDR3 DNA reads TGTGCCAGCAGTTTATCGGGTCCTTATGGCTACACCTTC.

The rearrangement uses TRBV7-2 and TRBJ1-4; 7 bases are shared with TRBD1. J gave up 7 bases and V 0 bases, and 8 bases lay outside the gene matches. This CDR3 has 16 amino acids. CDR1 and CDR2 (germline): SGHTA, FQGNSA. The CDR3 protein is CASSLAQHRGAEKLFF. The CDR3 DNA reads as TGTGCCAGCAGCTTAGCGCAACACAGGGGAGCTGAAAAACTGTTTTTT.

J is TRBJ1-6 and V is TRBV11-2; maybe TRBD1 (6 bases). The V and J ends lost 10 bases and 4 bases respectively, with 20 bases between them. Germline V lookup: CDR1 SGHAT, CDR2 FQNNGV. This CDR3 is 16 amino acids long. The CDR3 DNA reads TGTGCCATCCGCCCCCTCCTGGGGGCTTATAATTCACCCCTCCACTTT. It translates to CAIRPLLGAYNSPLHF. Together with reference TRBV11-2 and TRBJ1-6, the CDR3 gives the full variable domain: EAGVAQSPRYKIIEKRQSVAFWCNPISGHATLYWYQQILGQGPKLLIQFQNNGVVDDSQLPKDRFSAERLKGVDSTLKIQPAKLEDSAVYLCAIRPLLGAYNSPLHFGNGTRLTVT.

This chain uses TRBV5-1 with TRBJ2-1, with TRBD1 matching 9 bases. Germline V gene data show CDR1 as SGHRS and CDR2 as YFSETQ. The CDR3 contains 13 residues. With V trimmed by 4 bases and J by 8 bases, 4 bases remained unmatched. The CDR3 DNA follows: TGCGCCAGCAGCCCGGACAGGGGCTATGAGCAGTTCTTC. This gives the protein CASSPDRGYEQFF. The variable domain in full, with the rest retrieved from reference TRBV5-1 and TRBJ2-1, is KAGVTQTPRYLIKTRGQQVTLSCSPISGHRSVSWYQQTPGQGLQFLFEYFSETQRNKGNFPGRFSGRQFSNSRSEMNVSTLELGDSALYLCASSPDRGYEQFFGPGTRLTVL.

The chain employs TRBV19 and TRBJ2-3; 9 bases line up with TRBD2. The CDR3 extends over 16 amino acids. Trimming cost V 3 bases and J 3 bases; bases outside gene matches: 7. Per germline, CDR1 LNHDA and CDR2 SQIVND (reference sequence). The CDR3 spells CASSISPSGVTDTQYF. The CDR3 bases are TGTGCCAGTAGTATTTCCCCTAGCGGGGTAACAGATACGCAGTATTTT.

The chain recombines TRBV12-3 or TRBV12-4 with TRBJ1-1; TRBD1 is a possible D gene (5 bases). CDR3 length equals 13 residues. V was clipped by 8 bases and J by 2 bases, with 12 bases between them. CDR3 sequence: CASGRGVNTEAFF. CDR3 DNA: TGTGCCAGCGGCCGGGGGGTTAACACTGAAGCTTTCTTT.